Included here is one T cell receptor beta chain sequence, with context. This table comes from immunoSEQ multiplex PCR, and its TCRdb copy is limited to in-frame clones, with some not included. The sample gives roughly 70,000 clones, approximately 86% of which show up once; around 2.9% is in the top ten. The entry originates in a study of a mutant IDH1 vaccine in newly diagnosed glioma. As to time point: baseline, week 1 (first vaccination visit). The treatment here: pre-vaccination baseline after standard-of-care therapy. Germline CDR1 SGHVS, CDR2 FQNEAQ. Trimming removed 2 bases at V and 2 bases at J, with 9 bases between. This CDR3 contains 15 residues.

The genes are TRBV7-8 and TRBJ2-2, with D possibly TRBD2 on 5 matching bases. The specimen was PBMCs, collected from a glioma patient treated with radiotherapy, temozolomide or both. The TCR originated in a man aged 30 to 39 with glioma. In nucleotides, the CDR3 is TGTGCCAGCAGCTTAAATCGGGGAAACACCGGGGAGCTGTTTTTT. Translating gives CASSLNRGNTGELFF.